This is a list of T cell receptor beta chains from one sample in a study of T cells in Graves' hyperthyroidism and ophthalmopathy. Each CDR3 protein is one row after TCRdb ran MiXCR on the multiplex PCR reads. The table lists 300,000 to 450,000 distinct CDR3 sequences, around 13% of them singletons. Sequenced sample: blood. Receptor source: a woman aged 55-70 years with Graves' hyperthyroidism. Each CDR3 is given with its conserved first and last residue. Fields, in order: D gene, CDR3 length, J gene, clone size, V gene, CDR3 DNA, CDR3 protein. The D gene is left open where the match is weak. Where a row states a size, it is once, few, many or the class of an expanded clone; other rows omit it.

- 15 TRBJ2-4 few TRBV20-1 TGCAGTGCTAGCCCTGGCAGGCGAGCCAAAAACATTCAGTACTTC CSASPGRRAKNIQYF
- 13 TRBJ2-7 few TRBV10-3 TGTGCCATCAGTGAGAGCCCCGGCGGCGAGCAGTACTTC CAISESPGGEQYF
- 16 TRBJ2-1 many TRBV7-6 TGTGCCAGCAGCTCTTGGACCGCCGCTCCTTACAATGAGCAGTTCTTC CASSSWTAAPYNEQFF
TRBD2 14 TRBJ2-3 many TRBV14 TGTGCCAGCAGCCGGAGCGGGAGTTCGGATACGCAGTATTTT CASSRSGSSDTQYF
- 12 TRBJ2-7 many TRBV30 TGTGCCTGGGATCGTTCAGCCTACGAGCAGTACTTC CAWDRSAYEQYF
- 16 TRBJ2-1 many TRBV12-3/TRBV12-4 TGTGCCAGCAGTTTAGCTATCCGGAGACCCTACAATGAGCAGTTCTTC CASSLAIRRPYNEQFF
- 13 TRBJ2-2 - TRBV5-6 TGTGCCAGCAGCTTAAAACTAGCCGGGGAGCTGTTTTTT CASSLKLAGELFF
- 14 TRBJ1-2 many TRBV7-9 TGTGCCAGCAGCTTGAGTTCGGCTAACTATGGCTACACCTTC CASSLSSANYGYTF
- 12 TRBJ2-7 many TRBV28 TGTGCCAGCAGTTTACTCAGGGACGGGCAGTACTTC CASSLLRDGQYF
- 13 TRBJ2-5 many TRBV11-3 TGTGCCAGCAGTCGGGGTAATCAAGAGACCCAGTACTTC CASSRGNQETQYF
TRBD2 16 TRBJ2-1 few TRBV19 TGTGCCAGACCCGTTAGCGGGAGGGCCGTTAAGGATGAGCAGTTCTTC CARPVSGRAVKDEQFF
- 14 TRBJ2-3 many TRBV3-1 TGTGCCAGCAGCCAAGGCCCAGGGACAGATACGCAGTATTTT CASSQGPGTDTQYF
- 15 TRBJ2-5 - TRBV7-2 TGTGCCAGCAGCTTGGCGACGGGGGCAGGGGAGACCCAGTACTTC CASSLATGAGETQYF
- 18 TRBJ2-1 many TRBV11-3 TGTGCCAGCAGCTTAACCAGGCGGGCGCGAAGCTCCTACAATGAGCAGTTCTTC CASSLTRRARSSYNEQFF
TRBD1 17 TRBJ1-6 few TRBV28 TGTGCCAGCAGAGACGGGACAGCGAGCTCCTATAATTCACCCCTCCACTTT CASRDGTASSYNSPLHF
TRBD2 13 TRBJ2-5 few TRBV6-1 TGTGCCAGCAGTGAATATAGCGGGGAGACCCAGTACTTC CASSEYSGETQYF
TRBD1 13 TRBJ2-7 many TRBV12-3/TRBV12-4 TGTGCCAGCAGTTTACAACAGGGGAACGAGCAGTACTTC CASSLQQGNEQYF
- 13 TRBJ2-5 many TRBV24-1 TGTGCCACCAGTGATTTCCCGGAAGGTGCCCAGTACTTC CATSDFPEGAQYF
TRBD2 20 TRBJ2-2 few TRBV27 TGTGCCAGCAGTCCCCTGAGGACTAGCGGTTCCGTTGCGAACACCGGGGAGCTGTTTTTT CASSPLRTSGSVANTGELFF
TRBD2 19 TRBJ2-1 many TRBV11-3 TGTGCCAGCAGCCAACGGGGGCGGACAGCCCCTAGCGGGAGTGATGAGCAGTTCTTC CASSQRGRTAPSGSDEQFF
TRBD2 15 TRBJ2-7 few TRBV12-3/TRBV12-4 TGTGCCAGCGGACTAGCGGGGGGTTTTGGGGGCGAGCAGTACTTC CASGLAGGFGGEQYF
- 13 TRBJ1-1 many TRBV7-3 TGTGCCAGCAGCGTCACAGGGAGCAGTGGAGCTTTCTTT CASSVTGSSGAFF
- 15 TRBJ1-1 many TRBV6-2/TRBV6-3 TGTGCCAGCCGTCGGGAGGCATCCTCTAACACTGAAGCTTTCTTT CASRREASSNTEAFF
TRBD2 16 TRBJ2-7 many TRBV29-1 TGCAGCGCGGGGGGACTAGCGGGAGAATGGTCCTACGAGCAGTACTTC CSAGGLAGEWSYEQYF
TRBD1 15 TRBJ1-5 many TRBV5-1 TGCGCCAGCAGGGCCGGGACAGCGGGCAATCAGCCCCAGCATTTT CASRAGTAGNQPQHF
- 11 TRBJ2-1 - TRBV6-2/TRBV6-3 TGTGCCAGCAGTTACAAGGCCCACGCGTTCTTC CASSYKAHAFF
TRBD1 15 TRBJ1-3 few TRBV29-1 TGCAGCGTTCCCCGGGACAGGGAGGCTGGAAACACCATATATTTT CSVPRDREAGNTIYF
- 14 TRBJ2-2 - TRBV10-3 TGTGCCATCAGTGGGGGGTACCTCACCGGGGAGCTGTTTTTT CAISGGYLTGELFF
- 19 TRBJ2-1 many TRBV12-3/TRBV12-4 TGTGCCACGGCCGGGGACCTTGGAACCGGGACTGTCTTCTACAATGAGCAGTTCTTC CATAGDLGTGTVFYNEQFF
TRBD1 15 TRBJ1-6 few TRBV19 TGTGCCAGTAGTATTGTTGGACAGGCTAATTCACCCCTCCACTTT CASSIVGQANSPLHF
TRBD2 16 TRBJ2-2 few TRBV5-1 TGCGCCAGCAGCTTGGGTCAGCGGGAAGGAACCGGGGAGCTGTTTTTT CASSLGQREGTGELFF
TRBD1 15 TRBJ1-2 many TRBV5-1 TGCGCCAGCAGCTTGGCCGGGACAGCCGACGGTGGCTACACCTTC CASSLAGTADGGYTF
TRBD1 15 TRBJ2-1 many TRBV10-3 TGTGCCATCAGTCGAACAGGGGAAAGATACAATGAGCAGTTCTTC CAISRTGERYNEQFF
- 12 TRBJ2-7 - TRBV7-2 TGTGCCAGCAGCCTAAAAATCTACGAGCAGTACTTC CASSLKIYEQYF
- 13 TRBJ2-1 - TRBV30 TGTGCCTGGAGTAGGGAAACGGCCAATGAGCAGTTCTTC CAWSRETANEQFF
TRBD2 15 TRBJ2-2 many TRBV29-1 TGCAGCGTTGAAAAGGGCGGGAGAGGCACCGGGGAGCTGTTTTTT CSVEKGGRGTGELFF
- 12 TRBJ2-7 - TRBV27 TGTGCCAGCAAGGAGGGGCTAAGGGAGCAGTACTTC CASKEGLREQYF
- 17 TRBJ1-6 few TRBV10-2 TGCGCCAGCAGTGAGTTCGGGCCTGGATCCTATAATTCACCCCTCCACTTT CASSEFGPGSYNSPLHF